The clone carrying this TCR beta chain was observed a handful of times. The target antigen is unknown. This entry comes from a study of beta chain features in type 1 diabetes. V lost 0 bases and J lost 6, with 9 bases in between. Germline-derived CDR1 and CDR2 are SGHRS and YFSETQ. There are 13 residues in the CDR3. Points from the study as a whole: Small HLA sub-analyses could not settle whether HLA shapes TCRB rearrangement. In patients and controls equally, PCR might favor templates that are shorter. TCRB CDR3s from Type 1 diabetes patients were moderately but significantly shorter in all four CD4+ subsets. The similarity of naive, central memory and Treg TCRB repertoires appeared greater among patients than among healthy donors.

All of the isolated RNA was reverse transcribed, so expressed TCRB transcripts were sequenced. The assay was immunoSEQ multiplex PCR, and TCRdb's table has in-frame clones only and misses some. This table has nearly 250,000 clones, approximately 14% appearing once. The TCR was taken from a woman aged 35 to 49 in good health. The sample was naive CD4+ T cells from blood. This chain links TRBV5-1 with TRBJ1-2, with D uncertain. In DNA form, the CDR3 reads TGCGCCAGCAGCTTGGGGCCTTATGATGGCTACACCTTC. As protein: CASSLGPYDGYTF.